Listed below are T cell receptor beta chains from one sample, sequenced in a study of T cell responses to AZD1222 COVID-19 vaccine. The assay was immunoSEQ multiplex PCR, and TCRdb's table has in-frame clones only and misses some. The sample consists of approximately 150,000 clones, approximately 89% of them appearing once. This specimen was peripheral blood, taken 28 days after the second AZD1222 dose. These receptors all come from an adult who received the AZD1222 COVID-19 vaccine. The CDR3 runs from the conserved cysteine through the conserved F or W. A D gene is named only where the DNA matches it firmly. Clone size, where shown, is once, few, many, or a class for clones that have expanded.

TRBD2,TRBJ2-1,TRBV3-1/TRBV3-2,16,few,CASSSRTSGSYNEQFF,TGTGCCAGCAGCTCCCGGACTAGCGGAAGTTACAATGAGCAGTTCTTC
-,TRBJ2-5,TRBV6-2/TRBV6-3,14,-,CASSWAGARETQYF,TGTGCCAGCAGTTGGGCGGGCGCTCGGGAGACCCAGTACTTC
-,TRBJ1-1,TRBV19,13,-,CASSTGVNTEAFF,TGTGCCAGTAGTACTGGAGTGAACACTGAAGCTTTCTTT
-,TRBJ2-1,TRBV19,13,-,CASSIRRANEQFF,TGTGCCAGTAGTATCCGGAGGGCCAATGAGCAGTTCTTC
-,TRBJ2-1,TRBV29-1,15,-,CSVGGGESSYNEQFF,TGCAGCGTTGGAGGAGGGGAGAGCTCCTACAATGAGCAGTTCTTC
-,TRBJ2-3,TRBV2,14,-,CASSPTTSTDTQYF,TGTGCCAGCAGTCCCACAACAAGCACAGATACGCAGTATTTT
-,TRBJ1-1,TRBV6-4,14,-,CASRKDRKGTEAFF,TGTGCCAGCAGAAAGGACAGAAAGGGGACTGAAGCTTTCTTT
TRBD2,TRBJ2-3,TRBV19,22,-,CASSIGFFRILESGRAAYTQYF,TGTGCCAGTAGTATAGGGTTCTTCAGGATATTAGAAAGCGGGAGGGCCGCATATACGCAGTATTTT
-,TRBJ1-1,TRBV6-2/TRBV6-3,13,-,CASSSPQYFEAFF,TGTGCCAGCAGTTCCCCCCAGTACTTTGAAGCTTTCTTT
-,TRBJ2-2,TRBV2,15,-,CASDVLRGGTAELFF,TGTGCCAGCGACGTACTCAGGGGAGGGACGGCGGAGCTGTTTTTT
-,TRBJ2-5,TRBV7-8,17,-,CASSRAGGANSQETQYF,TGTGCCAGCAGCCGAGCGGGCGGGGCAAACTCCCAAGAGACCCAGTACTTC
-,TRBJ1-4,TRBV30,14,once,CAWSVTATNEKLFF,TGTGCCTGGAGTGTAACTGCAACTAATGAAAAACTGTTTTTT
TRBD2,TRBJ2-1,TRBV28,19,once,CASSSLTLTSAYPLNEQFF,TGTGCCAGCAGTTCCTTGACACTTACTAGCGCCTACCCCCTTAATGAGCAGTTCTTC
-,TRBJ1-5,TRBV6-5,15,once,CASIYSADSNQPRHF,TGTGCCAGCATCTACTCAGCCGATAGCAATCAGCCCCGGCATTTT
-,TRBJ1-4,TRBV10-2,15,-,CASSGTGLPNEKLFF,TGCGCCAGCAGTGGCACAGGTTTGCCTAATGAAAAACTGTTTTTT
-,TRBJ1-1,TRBV9,15,once,CASSVGGSPNTEAFF,TGTGCCAGCAGCGTAGGGGGCTCCCCGAACACTGAAGCTTTCTTT
-,TRBJ2-1,TRBV27,14,-,CASSPRVSYNEQFF,TGTGCCAGCAGCCCCAGGGTTTCGTACAATGAGCAGTTCTTC
TRBD2,TRBJ2-7,TRBV19,18,many,CASSSGLAGVVGIDEQYF,TGTGCCAGTAGTTCCGGACTAGCGGGAGTGGTCGGGATTGACGAGCAGTACTTC
-,TRBJ1-3,TRBV14,18,-,CASSQSYGEGDSGNTIYF,TGTGCCAGCAGCCAAAGTTACGGGGAAGGCGACTCTGGAAACACCATATATTTT
-,TRBJ1-5,TRBV7-9,16,-,CASSLGGGGKSQPQHF,TGTGCCAGCAGCTTAGGGGGAGGGGGAAAAAGCCAGCCCCAGCATTTT
-,TRBJ2-1,TRBV5-1,14,-,CASSLYPVGNEQFF,TGCGCCAGCAGCTTGTATCCGGTAGGGAATGAGCAGTTCTTC
TRBD1,TRBJ1-1,TRBV7-2,16,-,CASSLAQGALNTEAFF,TGTGCCAGCAGCTTAGCACAGGGGGCGCTGAACACTGAAGCTTTCTTT
-,TRBJ2-5,TRBV7-8,15,-,CASSPIGTNQETQYF,TGTGCCAGCAGCCCAATCGGGACCAACCAAGAGACCCAGTACTTC
-,TRBJ1-4,TRBV18,16,-,CASSPRMATTSEKLFF,TGTGCCAGCTCACCACGAATGGCCACCACGAGTGAAAAACTGTTTTTT
-,TRBJ2-3,TRBV5-6,13,-,CASSFESTDTQYF,TGTGCCAGCAGCTTTGAAAGCACTGATACGCAGTATTTT
TRBD2,TRBJ2-5,TRBV3-1/TRBV3-2,18,-,CASSQDGPLAGGGETQYF,TGTGCCAGCAGCCAAGATGGGCCACTAGCGGGAGGAGGAGAGACCCAGTACTTC
TRBD2,TRBJ2-1,TRBV18,16,-,CASSLGTSGVYNEQFF,TGTGCCAGCTCCCTCGGGACTAGCGGGGTCTACAATGAGCAGTTCTTC
-,TRBJ2-1,TRBV10-2,18,-,CASSGGQGSGSRVYEQFF,TGCGCCAGCAGTGGAGGACAGGGGAGCGGGAGTCGTGTCTATGAGCAGTTCTTC
-,TRBJ1-2,TRBV12-3/TRBV12-4,12,few,CASSVNNYGYTF,TGTGCCAGCAGCGTCAATAACTATGGCTACACCTTC
-,TRBJ2-7,TRBV4-2,16,-,CASSQVRGGGPYEQYF,TGTGCCAGCAGCCAAGTCAGGGGGGGAGGGCCCTACGAGCAGTACTTC
-,TRBJ2-1,TRBV4-1,16,-,CASSQEGLGIYNEQFF,TGCGCCAGCAGCCAAGAAGGATTAGGCATTTACAATGAGCAGTTCTTC
-,TRBJ2-7,TRBV24-1,12,-,CATSDLGAEQYF,TGTGCCACCAGTGATTTGGGCGCCGAGCAGTACTTC
-,TRBJ2-3,TRBV5-1,14,-,CASSLRQGGDTQYF,TGCGCCAGCAGCTTAAGACAGGGAGGAGATACGCAGTATTTT
-,TRBJ1-2,TRBV4-2,14,-,CASSQDPGVGGYTF,TGTGCCAGCAGCCAAGATCCGGGGGTGGGTGGCTACACCTTC
TRBD2,TRBJ2-3,TRBV5-6,14,-,CASSLAGVTDTQYF,TGTGCCAGCAGCCTAGCGGGAGTCACAGATACGCAGTATTTT
-,TRBJ2-7,TRBV27,13,-,CASSLQESYEQYF,TGTGCCAGCAGTTTACAGGAATCCTACGAGCAGTACTTC
-,TRBJ2-1,TRBV9,15,-,CASSVEDHSYNEQFF,TGTGCCAGCAGCGTAGAGGACCACTCCTACAATGAGCAGTTCTTC
-,TRBJ2-1,TRBV7-2,16,-,CASSTYTGLPNNEQFF,TGTGCCAGCAGCACATATACAGGGTTACCTAACAATGAGCAGTTCTTC
-,TRBJ1-5,TRBV19,13,-,CASSIGVSQPQHF,TGTGCCAGTAGTATAGGGGTCTCCCAGCCCCAGCATTTT
TRBD2,TRBJ2-1,TRBV7-2,15,-,CASSSGLAGYNEQFF,TGTGCCAGCAGCTCGGGACTAGCGGGTTACAATGAGCAGTTCTTC